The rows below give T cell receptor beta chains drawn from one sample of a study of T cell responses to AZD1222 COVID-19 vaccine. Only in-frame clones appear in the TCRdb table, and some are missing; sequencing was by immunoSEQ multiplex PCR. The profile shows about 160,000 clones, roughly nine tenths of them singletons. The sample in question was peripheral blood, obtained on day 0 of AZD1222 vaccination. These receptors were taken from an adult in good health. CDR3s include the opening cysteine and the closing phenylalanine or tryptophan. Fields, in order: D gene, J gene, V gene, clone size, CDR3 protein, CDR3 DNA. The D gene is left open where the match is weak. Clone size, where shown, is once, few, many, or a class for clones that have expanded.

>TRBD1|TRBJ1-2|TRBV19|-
CASSTRTGLWYGYTF
TGTGCCAGTAGTACTAGGACAGGGTTGTGGTATGGCTACACCTTC
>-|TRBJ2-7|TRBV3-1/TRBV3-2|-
CASSQGIHSYEQYF
TGTGCCAGCAGCCAAGGGATCCACTCTTACGAGCAGTACTTC
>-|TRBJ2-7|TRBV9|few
CASSEAPSEGNPYEQYF
TGTGCCAGCAGCGAGGCCCCCTCGGAAGGTAACCCCTACGAGCAGTACTTC
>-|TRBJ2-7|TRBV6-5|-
CASSYAVSYEQYF
TGTGCCAGCAGTTACGCGGTCTCCTACGAGCAGTACTTC
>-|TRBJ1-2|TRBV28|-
CASSGTQLNYGYTF
TGTGCCAGCAGTGGGACCCAACTTAACTATGGCTACACCTTC
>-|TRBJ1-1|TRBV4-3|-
CASSQYRGSRAEAFF
TGCGCCAGCAGCCAATATCGGGGAAGTAGGGCTGAAGCTTTCTTT
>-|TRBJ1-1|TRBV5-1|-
CASSFEFGSTEAFF
TGCGCCAGCAGCTTCGAGTTCGGGAGCACTGAAGCTTTCTTT
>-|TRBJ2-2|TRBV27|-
CASHSAGATGELFF
TGTGCCAGCCATTCGGCCGGGGCCACCGGGGAGCTGTTTTTT
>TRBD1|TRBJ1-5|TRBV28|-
CASSLVEGQGAFGNQPQHF
TGTGCCAGCAGTCTCGTGGAGGGACAGGGGGCATTCGGCAATCAGCCCCAGCATTTT
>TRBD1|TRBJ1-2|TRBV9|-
CASSLGQNYGYTF
TGTGCCAGCAGCCTGGGACAGAACTATGGCTACACCTTC
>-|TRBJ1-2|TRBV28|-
CATVGGQTNNYGYTF
TGTGCCACCGTTGGGGGGCAGACAAATAACTATGGCTACACCTTC
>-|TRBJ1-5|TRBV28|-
CASSHHRDGGEHF
TGTGCCAGCAGCCACCACCGGGACGGTGGTGAGCATTTT
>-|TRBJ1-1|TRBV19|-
CASSINPRGNTEAFF
TGTGCCAGTAGTATTAATCCCCGGGGGAACACTGAAGCTTTCTTT
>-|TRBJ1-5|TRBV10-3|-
CAISGTLFGQPQHF
TGTGCCATCAGTGGGACTCTCTTTGGTCAGCCCCAGCATTTT
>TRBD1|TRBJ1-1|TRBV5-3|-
CARSLGEGADTEAFF
TGTGCCAGAAGCTTGGGAGAGGGGGCCGACACTGAAGCTTTCTTT
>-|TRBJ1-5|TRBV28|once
CATGTWLSSQHF
TGTGCCACCGGGACTTGGCTCTCGTCCCAGCATTTT
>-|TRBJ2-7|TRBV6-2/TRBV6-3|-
CASRPPRGTYEQYF
TGTGCCAGCCGCCCCCCCCGGGGGACCTACGAGCAGTACTTC
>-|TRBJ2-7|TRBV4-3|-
CASSQGAGQSSYEQYF
TGCGCCAGCAGCCAAGGGGCGGGACAGAGCTCCTACGAGCAGTACTTC
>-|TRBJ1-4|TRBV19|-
CASSIGGASEKLFF
TGTGCCAGTAGTATAGGGGGGGCCAGTGAAAAACTGTTTTTT
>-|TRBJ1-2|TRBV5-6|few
CASEQGNYGYTF
TGTGCCAGCGAGCAGGGGAACTATGGCTACACCTTC
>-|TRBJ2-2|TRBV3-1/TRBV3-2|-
CASSQEGTGELFF
TGTGCCAGCAGCCAAGAGGGCACCGGGGAGCTGTTTTTT
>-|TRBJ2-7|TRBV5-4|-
CASSLTGYYEQYF
TGTGCCAGCAGCCTAACAGGGTACTACGAGCAGTACTTC
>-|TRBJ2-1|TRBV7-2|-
CASSLAQVYNEQFF
TGTGCCAGCAGCCTAGCTCAGGTTTACAATGAGCAGTTCTTC
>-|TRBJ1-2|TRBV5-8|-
CASSLMIPAHSYGYTF
TGTGCCAGCAGCTTAATGATCCCGGCCCACTCCTATGGCTACACCTTC
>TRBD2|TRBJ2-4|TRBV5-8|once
CASRTGGRGIPSVENIQYF
TGTGCCAGCAGGACGGGGGGTAGGGGAATTCCCTCGGTAGAAAACATTCAGTACTTC
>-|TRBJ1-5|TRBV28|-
CASSLTGGGSGQPQHF
TGTGCCAGCAGTTTAACGGGTGGAGGGTCGGGTCAGCCCCAGCATTTT